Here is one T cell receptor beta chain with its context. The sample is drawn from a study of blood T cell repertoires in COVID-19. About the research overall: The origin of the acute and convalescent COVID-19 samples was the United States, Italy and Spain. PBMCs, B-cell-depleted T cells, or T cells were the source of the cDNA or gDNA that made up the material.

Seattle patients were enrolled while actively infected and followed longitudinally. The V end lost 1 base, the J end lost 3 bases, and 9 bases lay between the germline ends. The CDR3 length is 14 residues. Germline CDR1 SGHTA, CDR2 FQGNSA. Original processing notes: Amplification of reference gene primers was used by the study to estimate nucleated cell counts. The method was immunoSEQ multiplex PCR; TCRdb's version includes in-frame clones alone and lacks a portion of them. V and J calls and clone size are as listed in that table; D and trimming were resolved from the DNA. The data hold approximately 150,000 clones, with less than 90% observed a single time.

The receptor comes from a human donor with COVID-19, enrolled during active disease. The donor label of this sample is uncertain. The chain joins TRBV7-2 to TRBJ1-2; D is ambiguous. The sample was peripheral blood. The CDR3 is CASSLGGEDYGYTF. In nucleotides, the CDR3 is TGTGCCAGCAGCTTAGGAGGAGAAGACTATGGCTACACCTTC.